This entry describes one TCR beta chain. Its antigen remains unknown. A junction end diverges from the germline sequence, so it may reflect a read error. These data come from a study of T cell repertoires in cytomegalovirus infection. Study in general: Public TCR beta signatures provided an indication of both CMV infection and a matching HLA type.

MiXCR, run by TCRdb on the reads, gives a single entry per CDR3 protein. Here the sample spans about 740,000 distinct CDR3 sequences, 35% being singletons. The CDR3 length is 13 residues. Germline assignment: CDR1 MDHEN and CDR2 SYDVKM. Study findings and constraints: What dominated the ex vivo response were HLA-C-restricted CMV-specific TCR beta clonotypes.

This receptor was taken from a human donor in good health (CMV status not recorded). Some clones in this sample may be carry-over from other donors' samples. V usage is TRBV28 and J usage is TRBJ1-4; D not resolved. Sequencing was carried out using PBMCs. The CDR3 sequence: CASSLARSEKMFF. CDR3 nucleotide sequence: TGTGCCAGCAGTTTAGCTAGGTCAGAAAAAATGTTTTTT.